This TCR beta chain comes out of a study of control samples from healthy donors and cancer patients. The method was immunoSEQ multiplex PCR; TCRdb's version includes in-frame clones alone and lacks a portion of them. Of 150,000 or so clones in the sample, 80% to 95% were seen once. V was cut by 0 bases and J by 10 bases, with 10 bases left in between. The CDR3 is 13 amino acids. From germline, CDR1 is LGHDT and CDR2 YNNKEL (reference sequence). J is TRBJ2-1 and V is TRBV3-1 (or the pseudogene TRBV3-2), with D tentatively TRBD1 (6 bases). The clonotype was recovered from a woman aged 25 to 39 in good health. Specimen: blood. In DNA form, the CDR3 reads TGTGCCAGCAGCCAAGAAAACAGGGTGGAGCAGTTCTTC. Protein: CASSQENRVEQFF.